Sequencing of this TCR beta chain was carried out in a study of early T cells in non-severe SARS-CoV-2 infection. On the study more broadly: The study sequenced bulk RNA from unsorted whole blood, with chains unpaired.

Unique molecular identifiers were affixed to single, distinct cDNA molecules. TCRdb redid the calling of the 5' RACE reads with MiXCR, one entry per CDR3 protein. In the table there are tens of thousands of distinct CDR3 sequences, under 7% of which are singletons. Findings and limits, study-wide: Matching with VDJdb favored anti-spike CD8 responses (missing private and CD4 specificities).

The V end lost 0 bases, the J end lost 6 bases, and 10 bases lay between the germline ends. The CDR3 extends over 13 amino acids. From germline, CDR1 is GTSNPN and CDR2 SVGIG (reference sequence). This clonotype was counted only a few times. Its specificity is not known. A much bigger clone sits one base away, suggesting this may be a read error. The starting material was whole blood, obtained at baseline. This sequence was found in an adult who was a healthcare worker with PCR-confirmed SARS-CoV-2 infection or an uninfected control (not recorded which). The chain combines TRBV30 with TRBJ2-3; D may correspond to TRBD1 or TRBD2 (6 bases each). CDR3 sequence reads: CAWSVGGLDTQYF. The CDR3 DNA is TGTGCCTGGAGTGTAGGGGGGTTGGATACGCAGTATTTT.